The 29 T cell receptor beta chains below all came from one sample that was sequenced in a study of cytomegalovirus exposure and HLA in healthy donors. Use of 60 Vbeta and 13 Jbeta primers characterized the PCR. The protocol was immunoSEQ multiplex PCR, while the TCRdb copy is restricted to in-frame clones and leaves out a portion. The sample comprises roughly 92,000 clones, approximately 7.1% of which are singletons, and about 2.5% rests with the top ten. The source material was PBMCs. All receptors come from a man aged 50 to 59 in good health and CMV-seronegative.

This clone was seen a handful of times. This chain links TRBV28 with TRBJ1-1, with 10 bases aligning to TRBD1. The germline V gene has CDR1 MDHEN and CDR2 SYDVKM. The CDR3 is 11 residues long. The J segment lost 11 bases and the V segment lost 6 bases, leaving 3 bases of the junction unmatched. CDR3 protein: CASRKGQGAFF. The CDR3 DNA follows: TGTGCCAGCAGGAAGGGACAGGGGGCTTTCTTT.

The genes are TRBV19 and TRBJ1-1, with D perhaps matching TRBD1 (6 bases). Trimming took 5 bases from V and 6 from J, leaving 10 bases between them. The germline V gene encodes CDR1 LNHDA and CDR2 SQIVND (reference sequence). CDR3 length equals 12 residues. CDR3 coding DNA: TGTGCCAGTAGTCCCGGGACACCTGAAGCTTTCTTT. Protein sequence: CASSPGTPEAFF.

This clone was counted a few times. The chain has TRBV29-1 and TRBJ2-3; a possible D gene is TRBD2 (5 bases). This CDR3 comprises 13 residues. In germline, CDR1 is SQVTM, CDR2 ANQGSEA. Trimming shortened V by 8 bases and J by 4 bases, and 16 bases separated the two germline ends. This CDR3 reads CSYEGRSPDTQYF. The CDR3 nucleotides read TGCAGCTATGAGGGCAGGAGCCCAGATACGCAGTATTTT.

The chain joins TRBV11-1 to TRBJ1-2; 8 bases map to TRBD1. Germline V CDR1 and CDR2: SGHAT, FQDESV (reference sequence). The CDR3 loop spans 15 amino acids. The trim removed 5 bases at V and 3 bases at J, leaving 8 bases unmatched. The CDR3 DNA reads TGTGCCAGCAGCCTGACAGGGGAACGTTACTATGGCTACACCTTC. As protein: CASSLTGERYYGYTF. The full variable domain, completed using reference TRBV11-1 and TRBJ1-2, is EAEVAQSPRYKITEKSQAVAFWCDPISGHATLYWYRQILGQGPELLVQFQDESVVDDSQLPKDRFSAERLKGVDSTLKIQPAELGDSAMYLCASSLTGERYYGYTFGSGTRLTVV.

The chain is built from TRBV5-6 and TRBJ2-5, with a weak D call TRBD1 (6 bases). V dropped 6 bases and J dropped 5 bases, with 17 bases sitting between them. The CDR3 totals 14 residues. The germline gives CDR1 SGHDT, CDR2 YYEEEE. This CDR3 is CASNEWGRRETQYF. In DNA form, the CDR3 reads TGTGCCAGCAACGAATGGGGGCGCCGGGAGACCCAGTACTTC.

The V call is TRBV5-5, the J call TRBJ1-6, with D tentatively TRBD1 (6 bases). Germline V gene lookup returns CDR1 SGHKS and CDR2 YYEKEE (reference sequence). The length of the CDR3 is 17 residues. V was clipped by 2 bases and J by 7 bases, with 19 bases between them. In DNA form, the CDR3 reads TGTGCCAGCAGCTTTATGTGGGCGCGTAGGGGGAATTCACCCCTCCACTTT. Protein sequence: CASSFMWARRGNSPLHF.

This clone has more than one count but fewer than ten. The chain employs TRBV29-1 and TRBJ2-5, with 10 bases lining up with TRBD2. This CDR3 has 14 amino acids. Germline V gene sequence: CDR1 SQVTM, CDR2 ANQGSEA. Trimming took 7 bases from V and 5 from J; bases not matched to a gene: 10. Here the CDR3 reads CSATSGDAGETQYF. The CDR3, as DNA: TGCAGCGCTACTAGCGGGGACGCCGGGGAGACCCAGTACTTC.

This clone appeared a few times. V usage is TRBV6-5 and J usage is TRBJ2-1, with TRBD2 matching 8 bases. This CDR3 has 14 residues. Trimming took 4 bases from V and 6 from J; bases not matched to a gene: 5. Germline-derived CDR1 and CDR2 are MNHEY and SVGAGI. The CDR3 spells CASSSGTRLNEQFF. CDR3 DNA: TGTGCCAGCAGTTCCGGGACTAGACTCAATGAGCAGTTCTTC.

The chain joins TRBV7-2 to TRBJ2-5; possibly TRBD2 for D (6 bases). The ends were cut back, 7 bases at V and 5 bases at J, with 17 bases in the middle. The length of the CDR3 is 14 residues. CDR1 is SGHTA, CDR2 FQGNSA, per germline. In DNA, the CDR3 is TGTGCCAGCAACGCCGCGGGGTTCGGGGAGACCCAGTACTTC. Translating it yields CASNAAGFGETQYF. The whole variable domain, filled in from reference TRBV7-2 and TRBJ2-5, reads GAGVSQSPSNKVTEKGKDVELRCDPISGHTALYWYRQSLGQGLEFLIYFQGNSAPDKSGLPSDRFSAERTGGSVSTLTIQRTQQEDSAVYLCASNAAGFGETQYFGPGTRLLVL.

The chain uses TRBV19 and TRBJ2-7; tentative D call: TRBD1 (5 bases). There are 12 residues in the CDR3. Germline assignment: CDR1 LNHDA and CDR2 SQIVND (reference sequence). V was trimmed by 1 base and J by 5 bases, leaving 6 bases between them. CDR3 region: CASSIVGDEQYF. The CDR3 DNA reads as TGTGCCAGTAGTATAGTAGGGGACGAGCAGTACTTC.

The rearrangement joins TRBV2 to TRBJ2-5; the match to TRBD2 covers 8 bases. Trimming removed 7 bases from V and 6 bases from J; junction bases left unmatched: 16. CDR3 length equals 16 residues. Germline V CDR1 and CDR2: SNHLY, FYNNEI. The CDR3 DNA reads as TGTGCCAGCACCCAGAGGGACGGGAGGGCCTTGAAGACCCAGTACTTC. Protein sequence: CASTQRDGRALKTQYF.

The chain has TRBV18 and TRBJ2-5, with 15 positions matching TRBD2. Judging by the DNA end, TRBJ2-7 fits better; the J call may be wrong. The germline CDR1 and CDR2 sequences are KGHSH and LQKENI. The CDR3 runs to 18 residues. The CDR3 here is CASSQGTSGRSGMSEQYF. The DNA of the CDR3 is TGTGCCAGCTCACAAGGGACTAGCGGGAGGTCGGGTATGAGCGAGCAGTACTTC.

This clone has more than one count but fewer than ten. The J gene is TRBJ2-2, the V gene TRBV7-3; D perhaps matches TRBD1 (5 bases). Germline-derived CDR1 and CDR2 are SGHTA and FQGTGA. This CDR3 is 14 amino acids long. V was trimmed by 5 bases and J by 1 base, leaving 8 bases between them. The CDR3 here is CASSPQGNTGELFF. For the CDR3, the DNA is TGTGCCAGCAGCCCCCAGGGGAACACCGGGGAGCTGTTTTTT. Looking up the rest from reference TRBV7-3 and TRBJ2-2 gives the full variable domain: GAGVSQTPSNKVTEKGKYVELRCDPISGHTALYWYRQSLGQGPEFLIYFQGTGAADDSGLPNDRFFAVRPEGSVSTLKIQRTERGDSAVYLCASSPQGNTGELFFGEGSRLTVL.

In this sample, this clone turned up a few times. The chain links TRBV6-1 to TRBJ2-2; no reliable D call. The CDR3 totals 12 residues. Germline values: CDR1 MNHNS, CDR2 SASEGT. The ends were cut back, 3 bases at V and 7 bases at J, with 6 bases in the middle. The DNA for the CDR3 is TGTGCCAGCAGTGACTCGGGCGGGGAGCTGTTTTTT. Amino acids: CASSDSGGELFF.

This sequence joins TRBV11-3 and TRBJ1-1, with D unclear. The CDR3 has 12 residues. V was trimmed by 10 bases and J by 0 bases, leaving 9 bases between them. Germline values: CDR1 SGHNT, CDR2 YENEEA. CDR3 bases: TGTGCCACCCCGACAATGAACACTGAAGCTTTCTTT. It translates to CATPTMNTEAFF.

The chain employs TRBV28 and TRBJ1-1; D possibly corresponds to TRBD1 (5 bases). Germline values: CDR1 MDHEN, CDR2 SYDVKM. Trimming took 7 bases from V and 4 from J, leaving 13 bases between them. This CDR3 is built from 13 residues. The CDR3 loop is CASNGGLSTEAFF. CDR3 coding DNA: TGTGCCAGCAATGGGGGGTTGAGCACTGAAGCTTTCTTT.

The chain joins TRBV11-2 to TRBJ1-4, with D tentatively TRBD1 (6 bases). Trimming cost V 5 bases and J 3 bases, with 10 bases left between them. The V gene's germline CDR1 is SGHAT and CDR2 FQNNGV. The CDR3 loop spans 14 amino acids. CDR3 bases: TGTGCCAGCAGCCCGGGACACCCTAATGAAAAACTGTTTTTT. As protein: CASSPGHPNEKLFF.

The rearrangement links TRBV6-1 to TRBJ2-7; TRBD1 aligns across 8 bases. CDR1 and CDR2 from the germline V gene are MNHNS and SASEGT. CDR3 length: 13 residues. V was clipped by 5 bases and J by 7 bases; unmatched bases: 7. The CDR3 here is CASSMRTGLEQYF. The CDR3 DNA follows: TGTGCCAGCAGTATGCGGACAGGGCTTGAGCAGTACTTC.

V gene TRBV5-5 combines with J gene TRBJ2-7; 9 bases fit TRBD1. The CDR3 runs to 15 residues. J gave up 5 bases and V 2 bases, and 8 bases lay outside the gene matches. The germline gives CDR1 SGHKS, CDR2 YYEKEE (reference sequence). The CDR3 protein is CASSFLGTGIHEQYF. CDR3 nucleotides: TGTGCCAGCAGCTTCCTCGGGACAGGGATCCACGAGCAGTACTTC.

The chain uses TRBV6-5 and TRBJ1-4, with a possible D match to TRBD1 (6 bases). The V gene lost 5 bases and the J gene lost 5 bases, with 9 bases spanning the gap. This CDR3 is built from 13 residues. CDR1 and CDR2 from the germline V gene are MNHEY and SVGAGI. CDR3 DNA sequence: TGTGCCAGCAGTGGGGGCAGAAATGAAAAACTGTTTTTT. Residues: CASSGGRNEKLFF.

V is TRBV11-2 and J is TRBJ2-7; a possible D gene is TRBD1 (5 bases). Germline V gene data show CDR1 as SGHAT and CDR2 as FQNNGV. The CDR3 runs 14 residues. V gave up 1 base and J gave up 6 bases, with 13 bases separating them. The CDR3: CASSLGQLGPEQYF. CDR3 nucleotide sequence: TGTGCCAGCAGCTTAGGACAGTTAGGACCCGAGCAGTACTTC. The full variable domain, in which reference TRBV11-2 and TRBJ2-7 provide the parts outside the CDR3, is EAGVAQSPRYKIIEKRQSVAFWCNPISGHATLYWYQQILGQGPKLLIQFQNNGVVDDSQLPKDRFSAERLKGVDSTLKIQPAKLEDSAVYLCASSLGQLGPEQYFGPGTRLTVT.

In this sample, this clone turned up a few times. The chain employs TRBV10-3 and TRBJ2-3; tentatively, D is TRBD1 (6 bases). Per the germline V gene, CDR1 is ENHRY and CDR2 is SYGVKD. The length of the CDR3 is 13 residues. Between the trimmed V and J ends, which lost 6 bases and 5 bases, there was a span of 12 bases. CDR3: CAISLQGRDTQYF. CDR3 nucleotide sequence: TGTGCCATCAGCTTACAGGGAAGAGATACGCAGTATTTT.

V and J are TRBV5-1 and TRBJ2-2; TRBD1 matches at 11 bases. V lost 4 bases and J lost 4; bases outside the gene matches: 6. The CDR3 runs to 16 residues. Germline V gene sequence: CDR1 SGHRS, CDR2 YFSETQ. The CDR3 sequence is CASSPPGTGGTGELFF. The CDR3 DNA is TGCGCCAGCAGCCCTCCCGGGACAGGGGGCACCGGGGAGCTGTTTTTT.

This clone was seen a handful of times. The J gene is TRBJ1-2, the V gene TRBV7-2; D is uncertain. Looked up from germline, CDR1 is SGHTA and CDR2 is FQGNSA. V was pared by 6 bases and J by 2 bases, with 16 bases between. The CDR3 loop spans 15 amino acids. The CDR3 here is CASSPPTRGNYGYTF. The CDR3 nucleotides are TGTGCCAGCAGTCCCCCGACCCGAGGAAACTATGGCTACACCTTC.

The genes are TRBV5-1 and TRBJ2-3, with D maybe TRBD2 (6 bases). Per the germline V gene, CDR1 is SGHRS and CDR2 is YFSETQ. The CDR3 loop spans 14 amino acids. V gave up 3 bases and J gave up 2 bases, with 10 bases separating them. The DNA for the CDR3 is TGCGCCAGCAGCTGGGGGGAGATCACAGATACGCAGTATTTT. It is translated as CASSWGEITDTQYF.

This clone was counted between two and nine times. This chain connects TRBV27 to TRBJ2-5, with D tentatively TRBD2 (7 bases). CDR1 and CDR2 (germline): MNHEY, SMNVEV (reference sequence). V was clipped by 1 base and J by 2 bases, with 11 bases between them. The CDR3 spans 15 residues. The CDR3 region is CASSLYSGTQETQYF. CDR3 DNA: TGTGCCAGCAGTTTATACAGCGGGACACAAGAGACCCAGTACTTC.

A few counts support this clone. CDR3 residues: CASSSTTGNYGYTF. In nucleotides, the CDR3 is TGCGCCAGCAGCTCAACTACAGGGAACTATGGCTACACCTTC. V and J are TRBV5-1 and TRBJ1-2; tentative D call: TRBD1 (6 bases). The CDR3 is made up of 14 amino acids. V dropped 3 bases and J dropped 2 bases, with 11 bases sitting between them. In germline, CDR1 is SGHRS, CDR2 YFSETQ. Together with reference TRBV5-1 and TRBJ1-2, the CDR3 gives the full variable domain: KAGVTQTPRYLIKTRGQQVTLSCSPISGHRSVSWYQQTPGQGLQFLFEYFSETQRNKGNFPGRFSGRQFSNSRSEMNVSTLELGDSALYLCASSSTTGNYGYTFGSGTRLTVV.

This clone has a handful of counts. The V gene is TRBV5-4, the J gene TRBJ2-6; D possibly corresponds to TRBD1 (6 bases). CDR1 is SGHNT, CDR2 YYREEE, per germline (reference sequence). The CDR3 is 18 residues long. Trimming pared 4 bases from V and 4 bases from J, leaving 21 bases between. CDR3 sequence reads: CASSRMGHTPPGANVLTF. The DNA for the CDR3 is TGTGCCAGCAGCAGAATGGGACATACCCCTCCCGGGGCCAACGTCCTGACTTTC. The full variable domain, in which reference TRBV5-4 and TRBJ2-6 provide the parts outside the CDR3, is ETGVTQSPTHLIKTRGQQVTLRCSSQSGHNTVSWYQQALGQGPQFIFQYYREEENGRGNFPPRFSGLQFPNYSSELNVNALELDDSALYLCASSRMGHTPPGANVLTFGAGSRLTVL.

This chain joins TRBV6-4 and TRBJ2-3; 10 bases are a match to TRBD2. The J segment lost 8 bases and the V segment lost 6 bases, leaving 14 bases of the junction unmatched. The germline V gene encodes CDR1 MRHNA and CDR2 SNTAGT. The CDR3 extends over 16 amino acids. The CDR3 is CASSPLAGASLGTQYF. CDR3 bases: TGTGCCAGCAGCCCCCTAGCGGGGGCCTCACTTGGTACGCAGTATTTT.